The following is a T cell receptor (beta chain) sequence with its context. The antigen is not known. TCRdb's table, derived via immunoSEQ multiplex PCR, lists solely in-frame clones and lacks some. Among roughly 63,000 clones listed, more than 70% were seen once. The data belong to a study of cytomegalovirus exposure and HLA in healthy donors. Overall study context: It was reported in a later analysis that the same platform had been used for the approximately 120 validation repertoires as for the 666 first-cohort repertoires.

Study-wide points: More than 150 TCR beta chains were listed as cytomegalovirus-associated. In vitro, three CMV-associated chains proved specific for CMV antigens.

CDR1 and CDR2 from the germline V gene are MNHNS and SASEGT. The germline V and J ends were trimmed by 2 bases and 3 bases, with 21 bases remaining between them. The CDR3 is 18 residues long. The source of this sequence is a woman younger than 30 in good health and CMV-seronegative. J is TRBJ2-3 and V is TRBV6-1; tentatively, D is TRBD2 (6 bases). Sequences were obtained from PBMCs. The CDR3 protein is CASSETVAGGGTTDTQYF. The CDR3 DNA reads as TGTGCCAGCAGTGAAACAGTGGCTGGTGGGGGGACTACAGATACGCAGTATTTT.